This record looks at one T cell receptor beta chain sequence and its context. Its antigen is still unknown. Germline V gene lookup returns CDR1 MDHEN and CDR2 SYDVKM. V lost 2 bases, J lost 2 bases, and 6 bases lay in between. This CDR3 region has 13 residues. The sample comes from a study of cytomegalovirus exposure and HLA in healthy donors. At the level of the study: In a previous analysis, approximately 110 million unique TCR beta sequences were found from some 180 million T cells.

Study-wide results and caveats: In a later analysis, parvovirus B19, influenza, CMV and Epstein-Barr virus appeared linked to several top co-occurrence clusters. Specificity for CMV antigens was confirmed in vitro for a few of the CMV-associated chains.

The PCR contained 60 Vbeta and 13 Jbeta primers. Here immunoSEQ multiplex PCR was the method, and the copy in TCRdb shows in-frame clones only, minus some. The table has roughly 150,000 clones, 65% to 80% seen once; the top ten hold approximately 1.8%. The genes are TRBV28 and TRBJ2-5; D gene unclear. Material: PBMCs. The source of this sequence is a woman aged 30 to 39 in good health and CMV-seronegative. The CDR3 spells CASSLVRQETQYF. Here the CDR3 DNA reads TGTGCCAGCAGTTTAGTTCGGCAAGAGACCCAGTACTTC.